Sequencing of this T cell receptor beta chain was carried out in a study of beta chain features in type 1 diabetes. Findings of the study overall: When Type 1 diabetes patients were examined, their TCRB CDR3s proved moderately but significantly shorter in all four CD4+ subsets.

Since all of the isolated RNA was reverse transcribed, expressed TCRB transcripts were what got sequenced. Assay used: immunoSEQ multiplex PCR; TCRdb lists only in-frame clones, some missing. Of 150,000 to 200,000 clones listed, approximately 8.4% were seen once; the top ten hold around 0.5%. Of note for this clone: The antigen remains undetermined.

After removal of 5 bases from V and 8 bases from J, the junction contained 12 bases not matched to a gene. The CDR3 covers 15 residues. CDR1 and CDR2 (germline): MDHEN, SYDVKM. The rearrangement joins TRBV28 to TRBJ2-1, with 7 positions matching TRBD1. This clonotype was sampled from a man younger than 35 with type 1 diabetes. Sequencing was carried out using central memory CD4+ T cells from blood. CDR3 DNA: TGTGCCAGCAGTATGACGGGACAGCTGGCCCATGAGCAGTTCTTC. This codes for CASSMTGQLAHEQFF. Variable domain in full (rest from reference TRBV28 and TRBJ2-1): DVKVTQSSRYLVKRTGEKVFLECVQDMDHENMFWYRQDPGLGLRLIYFSYDVKMKEKGDIPEGYSVSREKKERFSLILESASTNQTSMYLCASSMTGQLAHEQFFGPGTRLTVL.